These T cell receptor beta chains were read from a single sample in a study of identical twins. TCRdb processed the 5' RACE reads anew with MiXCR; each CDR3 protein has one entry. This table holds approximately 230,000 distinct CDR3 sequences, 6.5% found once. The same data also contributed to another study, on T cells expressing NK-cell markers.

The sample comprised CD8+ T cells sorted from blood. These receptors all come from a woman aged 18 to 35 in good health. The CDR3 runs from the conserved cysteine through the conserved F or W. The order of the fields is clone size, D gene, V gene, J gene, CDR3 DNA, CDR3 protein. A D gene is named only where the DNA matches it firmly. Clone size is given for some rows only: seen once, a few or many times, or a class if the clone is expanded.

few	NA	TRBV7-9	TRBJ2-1	TGTGCCAGTTCCGGGACTGGACTTTTCGATGAGCAGTTCTTC	CASSGTGLFDEQFF
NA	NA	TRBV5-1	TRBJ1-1	TGCGCCAGCAGGTCCCTTTACAGGGCTCATGAAGCTTTCTTT	CASRSLYRAHEAFF
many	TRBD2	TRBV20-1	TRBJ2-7	TGCAGTGCTAGGCCGGGGGGGCCGTACGAGCAGTACTTC	CSARPGGPYEQYF
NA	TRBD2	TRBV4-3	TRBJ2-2	TGCGCCAGCAGCCCATCTAGCGGAACCACCGGGGAGCTGTTTTTT	CASSPSSGTTGELFF
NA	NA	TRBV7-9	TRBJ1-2	TGTGCCAGCAGCTTGGACAGTCGCTACACCTTC	CASSLDSRYTF
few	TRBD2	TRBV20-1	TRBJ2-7	TGCAGTGCTAGAGGGGCTAGCGGTGTGTACGAGCAGTACTTC	CSARGASGVYEQYF
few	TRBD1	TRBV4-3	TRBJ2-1	TGCGCCAGCAGCCGTACTCCCGGGACAGGCTTAGGCGAGCAGTTCTTC	CASSRTPGTGLGEQFF
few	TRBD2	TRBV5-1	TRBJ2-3	TGCGCCAGCAGCTTGGGACTAGCGGGGGACACAGATACGCAGTATTTT	CASSLGLAGDTDTQYF
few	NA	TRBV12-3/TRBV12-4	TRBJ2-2	TGTGCCAGCAGTTCCCCCAGCCAGGACACCGGGGAGCTGTTTTTT	CASSSPSQDTGELFF
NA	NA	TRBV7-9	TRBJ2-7	TGTGCCAGCAGCCCCCCCGGGGGGCCCGAGCAGTACTTC	CASSPPGGPEQYF
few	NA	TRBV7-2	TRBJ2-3	TGTGCCAGCAGTGCCGACGGTACAGATACGCAGTATTTT	CASSADGTDTQYF
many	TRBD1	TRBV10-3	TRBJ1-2	TGTGCCATCAACGAGATTGGGACAGCTATACATGGCTACACCTTC	CAINEIGTAIHGYTF
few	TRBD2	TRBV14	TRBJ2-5	TGTGCCAGCAGCCAAGAAGCGGGGGGGCTCTCCCCCCAAGAGACCCAGTACTTC	CASSQEAGGLSPQETQYF
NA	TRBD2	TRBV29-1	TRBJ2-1	TGCAGCGTCCAGACTAGCGCGGACGGTGAGCAGTTCTTC	CSVQTSADGEQFF
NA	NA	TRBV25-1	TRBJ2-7	TGTGCCACCCTGACCTACGAGCAGTACTTC	CATLTYEQYF
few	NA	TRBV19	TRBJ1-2	TGTGCCATCGAGGGGGGAAGGGCTGGCTACACCTTC	CAIEGGRAGYTF
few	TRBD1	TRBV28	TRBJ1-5	TGTGCCAGCAGTTTGGGACAGGGTACCAGCAATCAGCCCCAGCATTTT	CASSLGQGTSNQPQHF
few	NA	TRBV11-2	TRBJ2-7	TGTGCCAGCAGCTCCGGACAGCTCTTCTACGAGCAGTACTTC	CASSSGQLFYEQYF
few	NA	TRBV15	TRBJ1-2	TGTGCCACCAGCAGTACTATAGGCTACACCTTC	CATSSTIGYTF
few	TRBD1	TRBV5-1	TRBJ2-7	TGCGCCAGCAGCTTCTCCGGGACAGTGAACGAGCAGTACTTC	CASSFSGTVNEQYF
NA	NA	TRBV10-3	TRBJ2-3	TGTGCCATCAGTGAGTGGGCGAATACGCAGTATTTT	CAISEWANTQYF
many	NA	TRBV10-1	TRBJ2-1	TGCGCCAGCAGCCGAGCCCTTGGCGAGCCGAATCCGAATGAGCAGTTCTTC	CASSRALGEPNPNEQFF
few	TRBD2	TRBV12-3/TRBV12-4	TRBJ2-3	TGTGCCACCCAGGGACTAGCCGGTCCACACACAGATACGCAGTATTTT	CATQGLAGPHTDTQYF
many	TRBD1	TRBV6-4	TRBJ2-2	TGTGCCAGCAGTGACGGGACAGGGGACACCGGGGAGCTGTTTTTT	CASSDGTGDTGELFF
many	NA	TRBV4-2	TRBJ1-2	TGTGCCAGCAGCGGTGAGAATGGCTACACCTTC	CASSGENGYTF
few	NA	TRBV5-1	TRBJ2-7	TGCGCCAGCAGCTTGACGGTCTCCTACGAGCAGTACTTC	CASSLTVSYEQYF
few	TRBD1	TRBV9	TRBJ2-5	TGTGCCAGCAGCGAGGAAGGGACAGGACAAGAGACCCAGTACTTC	CASSEEGTGQETQYF
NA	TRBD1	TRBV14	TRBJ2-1	TGTGCCAGCAGCAAGGGGGACAGGAGGGGCCCCGAGTACAATGAGCAGTTCTTC	CASSKGDRRGPEYNEQFF
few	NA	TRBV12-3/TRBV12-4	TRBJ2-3	TGTGCCAGCATCCCCGGACTTCCTACAGATACGCAGTATTTT	CASIPGLPTDTQYF
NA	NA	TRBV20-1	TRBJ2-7	TGCAGTGCTAGGGCTAGGGAAACGGGGGTTTACTACGAGCAGTACTTC	CSARARETGVYYEQYF
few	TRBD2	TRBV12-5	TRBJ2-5	TGTGCTAGTGGTTTGGTAGGATCGGGACTAGCGGGAGAGACCCAGTACTTC	CASGLVGSGLAGETQYF
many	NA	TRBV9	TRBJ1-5	TGTGCCAGCAGCGCTGCAGGGAATAGCAATCAGCCCCAGCATTTT	CASSAAGNSNQPQHF
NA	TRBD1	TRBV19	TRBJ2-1	TGTGCCAGTAGTGCACAGGGGGCCGGTTACAATGAGCAGTTCTTC	CASSAQGAGYNEQFF
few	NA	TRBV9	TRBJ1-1	TGTGCCAGCAGCGTAGGGCCGGCAGTAAACACTGAAGCTTTCTTT	CASSVGPAVNTEAFF
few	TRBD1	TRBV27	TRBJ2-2	TGTGCCAGCAGTTCTTCCGGGACAGGCACCGGGGAGCTGTTTTTT	CASSSSGTGTGELFF
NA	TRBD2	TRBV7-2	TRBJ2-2	TGTGCCAGCAGCTTAGCGCCGAGCGGGGGATACACCGGGGAGCTGTTTTTT	CASSLAPSGGYTGELFF
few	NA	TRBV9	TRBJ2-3	TGTGCCAGCAGCGTAGGGCCTACCGCATACACAGATACGCAGTATTTT	CASSVGPTAYTDTQYF
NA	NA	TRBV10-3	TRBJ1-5	TGTGCCATCAGTGATGGCCAGGGATATAGCAATCAGCCCCAGCATTTT	CAISDGQGYSNQPQHF
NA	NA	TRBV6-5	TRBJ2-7	TGTGCCAGCAGTTATACCTCCACCTACGAGCAGTACTTC	CASSYTSTYEQYF
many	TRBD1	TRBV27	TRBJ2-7	TGTGCCAGCAGTAAAACCGGGACAGGCTACCACTACGAGCAGTACTTC	CASSKTGTGYHYEQYF
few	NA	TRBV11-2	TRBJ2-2	TGTGCCAGCAGCTTAGATTGGGGGGCCACCGGGGAGCTGTTTTTT	CASSLDWGATGELFF
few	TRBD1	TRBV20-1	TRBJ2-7	TGCAGTGCTAGTCCGGGACAGGGGACTTACCTCTACGAGCAGTACTTC	CSASPGQGTYLYEQYF
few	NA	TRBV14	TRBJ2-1	TGTGCCAGCAGCCAAGCCCCGCGGGATAGCACCTACAATGAGCAGTTCTTC	CASSQAPRDSTYNEQFF
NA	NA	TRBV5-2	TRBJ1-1	TGTGCCATGGGCCCCGTGACAGGTATGAACACTGAAGCTTTCTTT	CAMGPVTGMNTEAFF
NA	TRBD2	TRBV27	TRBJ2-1	TGTGCCAGCAGTTCTAGCGGGGGGGTTAACGAGCAGTTCTTC	CASSSSGGVNEQFF
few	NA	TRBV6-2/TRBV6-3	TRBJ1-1	TGTGCCAGCAGTTACTCAAGCTACACTGAAGCTTTCTTT	CASSYSSYTEAFF
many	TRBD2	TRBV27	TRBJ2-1	TGTGCCAGCAGTCCCGGGACTAGCGGGGACAATGAGCAGTTCTTC	CASSPGTSGDNEQFF
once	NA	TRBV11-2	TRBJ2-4	TGTGCCAGCAGCTTAGATCATACCAGGTCAAACATTCAGTACTTC	CASSLDHTRSNIQYF
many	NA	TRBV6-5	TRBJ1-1	TGTGCCAGCAGTCACTTCGAGGGTAGCACTGAAGCTTTCTTT	CASSHFEGSTEAFF
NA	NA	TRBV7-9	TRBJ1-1	TGTGCCAGCAGCCCCCCGACAGGCATGAACACTGAAGCTTTCTTT	CASSPPTGMNTEAFF
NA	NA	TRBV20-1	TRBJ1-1	TGCAGTGCTAGTAGGGAGATCACTGAAGCTTTCTTT	CSASREITEAFF
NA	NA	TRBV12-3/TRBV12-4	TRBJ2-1	TGTGCCAGCGGGCAACTGGAGGGGAATGAGCAGTTCTTC	CASGQLEGNEQFF
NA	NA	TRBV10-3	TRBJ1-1	TGTGCCATCAGTGAGTCGGAGACAGGCCTGAACACTGAAGCTTTCTTT	CAISESETGLNTEAFF
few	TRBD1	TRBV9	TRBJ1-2	TGTGCCAGCAGTAGGGACAGCTCGGTTACTGGCTACACCTTC	CASSRDSSVTGYTF